This TCR beta chain was captured by sequencing in a study of blood T cell repertoires in COVID-19. Overall study context: Acute-phase and convalescent COVID-19 samples originated in the United States, Italy and Spain. Sample material is recorded as cDNA or gDNA derived from T cells, B-cell-depleted T cells, or PBMCs.

J was trimmed by 4 bases and V by 1 base; bases with no gene match: 6. The germline gives CDR1 SGHAT, CDR2 FQNNGV. The CDR3 is made up of 15 amino acids. Here immunoSEQ multiplex PCR was the method, and the copy in TCRdb shows in-frame clones only, minus some. The sample holds 450,000 to 500,000 clones, roughly 90% seen once. Cohort assignment relied on participant-reported clinical history. Cohort 3 recovered donors had two negative PCRs, clearance, or symptom resolution. The material sequenced was PBMCs or T cells enriched from blood (not recorded which). The genes are TRBV11-2 and TRBJ2-5, with 7 bases that match TRBD2. The origin of this receptor is a woman aged 18-35 years who had recovered from COVID-19. The CDR3 sequence: CASSLAAGSGETQYF. CDR3 sequence (DNA): TGTGCCAGCAGCTTAGCAGCGGGGTCAGGAGAGACCCAGTACTTC.